Below, 22 T cell receptor beta chains from the same sample are listed, as sequenced in a study of blood T cell repertoires in COVID-19 (dated by TCRdb to about 2020). Library prep was done by the immunoSEQ multiplex PCR assay. The clones in this table, taken by TCRdb from immuneACCESS, are in-frame only. Not every clone is retained; where verified, under half of the shortfall comes from an unresolved V gene, and the cause of the rest is unknown. The sample table holds roughly 210,000 clones, of which about 87% were seen once. Together, the top ten hold under 2% of the sample. Sequencing was performed on peripheral blood. These receptors were collected from a man between 65 and 85 years old with acute or convalescent COVID-19.

The chain employs TRBV6-2 or TRBV6-3 and TRBJ2-2, with 11 bases fitting TRBD1. The J segment lost 6 bases and the V segment lost 2 bases, leaving 5 bases of the junction unmatched. The CDR3 extends over 16 amino acids. Germline V gene data show CDR1 as MNHEY and CDR2 as SVGEGT. The CDR3 region is CASSYGGTGGAGELFF. The CDR3 nucleotides read TGTGCCAGCAGTTACGGAGGGACAGGGGGGGCCGGGGAGCTGTTTTTT.

The chain links TRBV3-1 (or the pseudogene TRBV3-2) to TRBJ1-1; D remains unclear. Germline V lookup: CDR1 LGHDT, CDR2 YNNKEL (reference sequence). The CDR3 is 15 residues long. Trimming removed 1 base from V and 1 base from J, with 10 bases in between. CDR3 in amino acids: CASSQGFTGNTEAFF. CDR3 nucleotide sequence: TGTGCCAGCAGCCAAGGGTTTACGGGGAACACTGAAGCTTTCTTT.

The chain carries TRBV5-1 and TRBJ2-2, with D hard to call. This CDR3 spans 15 amino acids. The germline V gene has CDR1 SGHRS and CDR2 YFSETQ. Deletions cut 1 base from V and 0 bases from J, with 7 bases between. CDR3 bases: TGCGCCAGCAGCTTGCCCGGGTCGAACACCGGGGAGCTGTTTTTT. Protein: CASSLPGSNTGELFF.

The chain joins TRBV30 to TRBJ1-5; tentative D call: TRBD1 (5 bases). Trimming cost V 6 bases and J 3 bases, with 12 bases left between them. Germline CDR1 GTSNPN, CDR2 SVGIG (reference sequence). The CDR3 has 13 residues. The CDR3 sequence is CACTTGYNQPQHF. In nucleotides, the CDR3 is TGTGCCTGTACTACAGGTTACAATCAGCCCCAGCATTTT.

The V gene is TRBV16, the J gene TRBJ1-5; tentative D call: TRBD1 (6 bases). Germline CDR1 reads KGHSY; CDR2 reads FQNENV. The CDR3 runs to 19 residues. V was cut by 4 bases and J by 4 bases, with 26 bases left in between. The CDR3 region is CASSPGGRSQVGTNQPQHF. The CDR3 nucleotides are TGTGCCAGCAGCCCGGGGGGCAGGTCCCAGGTAGGAACGAATCAGCCCCAGCATTTT.

V usage is TRBV3-1 (or the pseudogene TRBV3-2) and J usage is TRBJ2-7; 13 positions agree with TRBD2. Looked up from germline, CDR1 is LGHDT and CDR2 is YNNKEL (reference sequence). This CDR3 comprises 17 residues. V was pared by 4 bases and J by 2 bases, with 8 bases of the junction left unmatched. The CDR3 nucleotides are TGTGCCAGCAGCCTCGGGACTAGCGGGGCGGGGACCTACGAGCAGTACTTC. The encoded protein is CASSLGTSGAGTYEQYF.

As for this clone: The same CDR3 arises from other DNA sequences in this sample as well. The genes are TRBV3-1 (or the pseudogene TRBV3-2) and TRBJ2-3; possibly TRBD2 for D (6 bases). Per the germline V gene, CDR1 is LGHDT and CDR2 is YNNKEL (reference sequence). Trimming shortened V by 4 bases and J by 2 bases, and 10 bases separated the two germline ends. CDR3 length equals 14 residues. The CDR3 nucleotides read TGTGCCAGCAGCCTACGGGACTCCACAGATACGCAGTATTTT. The encoded protein is CASSLRDSTDTQYF.

The chain uses TRBV7-3 and TRBJ1-1; 9 nucleotides line up with TRBD1. This CDR3 is built from 14 residues. From germline, CDR1 is SGHTA and CDR2 FQGTGA. V shed 6 bases, J shed 8 bases, and the junction held 10 bases outside the gene matches. DNA of the CDR3: TGTGCCAGCAGACTAGACCGGGACAGGGAGGAAGCTTTCTTT. Encoded protein: CASRLDRDREEAFF.

The V gene is TRBV11-2, the J gene TRBJ2-7, with 8 bases identical to TRBD1. V trimming: 3 bases; J trimming: 6 bases; junction bases outside the gene matches: 13. The CDR3 spans 16 residues. The germline CDR1 and CDR2 sequences are SGHAT and FQNNGV. This CDR3 is CASSFAPRQGLVEQYF. Written as DNA, the CDR3 is TGTGCCAGCAGCTTCGCTCCAAGACAGGGGCTGGTCGAGCAGTACTTC. Full variable domain (missing parts from reference TRBV11-2 and TRBJ2-7): EAGVAQSPRYKIIEKRQSVAFWCNPISGHATLYWYQQILGQGPKLLIQFQNNGVVDDSQLPKDRFSAERLKGVDSTLKIQPAKLEDSAVYLCASSFAPRQGLVEQYFGPGTRLTVT.

The chain carries TRBV29-1 and TRBJ1-1; D may be TRBD1 (5 bases). The CDR3 totals 13 residues. CDR1 and CDR2 (germline): SQVTM, ANQGSEA. Between the trimmed V and J ends, which lost 2 bases and 11 bases, there was a span of 18 bases. CDR3 loop: CSVEPVGEAKAFF. CDR3 sequence (DNA): TGCAGCGTTGAACCGGTGGGGGAGGCAAAGGCTTTCTTT.

The chain combines TRBV4-2 with TRBJ2-1; TRBD2 agrees at 9 bases. J lost 5 bases, V lost 3 bases, and 2 bases had no gene match. The germline CDR1 and CDR2 sequences are LGHNA and YNFKEQ. This CDR3 is 14 amino acids long. CDR3 sequence reads: CASSQREGNNEQFF. The CDR3 nucleotides read TGTGCCAGCAGCCAGCGGGAGGGTAACAATGAGCAGTTCTTC.

V is TRBV14 and J is TRBJ1-1, with a possible D match to TRBD1 (5 bases). The V and J ends lost 0 bases and 10 bases respectively, with 9 bases between them. The germline V gene encodes CDR1 SGHDN and CDR2 FVKESK. The CDR3 is made up of 12 amino acids. The CDR3 DNA sequence: TGTGCCAGCAGCCAAGATATAAGGGGAGCTTTCTTT. It yields the protein CASSQDIRGAFF.

This clone was picked up a small number of times. The V call is TRBV19, the J call TRBJ1-5; TRBD1 might be the D (6 bases). V lost 6 bases to trimming and J lost 1 base, with 13 bases between them. The CDR3 runs 15 residues. Germline V gives CDR1 LNHDA, CDR2 SQIVND (reference sequence). The CDR3 nucleotides read TGTGCCAGTAGGTTCTGGGACACCAGCAATCAGCCCCAGCATTTT. Protein: CASRFWDTSNQPQHF.

This rearrangement joins TRBV4-1 to TRBJ2-5, with D possibly being TRBD1 (5 bases). The CDR3 runs to 16 residues. Germline V CDR1 and CDR2: MGHRA, YSYEKL. The V gene lost 0 bases and the J gene lost 2 bases, with 13 bases spanning the gap. CDR3 sequence: CASSQDLSAGQETQYF. CDR3 DNA: TGCGCCAGCAGCCAAGATCTGTCGGCAGGGCAAGAGACCCAGTACTTC.

The CDR3 region has the DNA TGTGCCAGCAGTTACTCGACTAGCGGGGGCTACGAGCAGTACTTC. This codes for CASSYSTSGGYEQYF. The chain links TRBV6-5 to TRBJ2-7; TRBD2 aligns across 12 bases. The CDR3 is 15 residues long. CDR1 is MNHEY, CDR2 SVGAGI, per germline. V lost 0 bases and J lost 3; bases outside the gene matches: 0.

The chain has TRBV24-1 and TRBJ2-3, with 12 positions matching TRBD2. V lost 4 bases to trimming and J lost 7 bases; unmatched junction nucleotides: 5. The CDR3 covers 15 residues. The germline gives CDR1 KGHDR, CDR2 SFDVKD. The CDR3 DNA reads TGTGCCACCAGTGACCTAGCGGGAGGGAGGCATACGCAGTATTTT. Its protein product is CATSDLAGGRHTQYF.

V is TRBV30 and J is TRBJ2-5; 10 nucleotides line up with TRBD2. This CDR3 has 14 residues. CDR1 GTSNPN and CDR2 SVGIG come from the germline V gene (reference sequence). CDR3 in amino acids: CAFGTSALQETQYF. The CDR3 bases are TGTGCTTTTGGGACTAGCGCCCTCCAAGAGACCCAGTACTTC.

The V and J genes are TRBV9 and TRBJ1-2, with 7 bases matching TRBD1. After removal of 4 bases from V and 5 bases from J, the junction contained 8 bases not matched to a gene. Germline V gives CDR1 SGDLS, CDR2 YYNGEE. The CDR3 is 14 residues long. In DNA form, the CDR3 reads TGTGCCAGCAGCACTCGGGACAGCTCATATGGCTACACCTTC. It codes for CASSTRDSSYGYTF.

The chain links TRBV18 to TRBJ2-1; D is possibly TRBD1 (5 bases). V was clipped by 1 base and J by 0 bases, with 7 bases between them. The CDR3 sequence is 15 residues long. Germline V gives CDR1 KGHSH, CDR2 LQKENI. CDR3 in DNA: TGTGCCAGCTCACCACTCCAGGGCTCCTACAATGAGCAGTTCTTC. This translates into CASSPLQGSYNEQFF.

The chain recombines TRBV5-1 with TRBJ2-5; D might be TRBD1 (5 bases). Germline V gene lookup returns CDR1 SGHRS and CDR2 YFSETQ. This CDR3 has 14 residues. V shed 5 bases and J shed 1 base, with 12 bases lying between them. CDR3 DNA: TGCGCCAGCAGTTTGAGACAGACCCAAGAGACCCAGTACTTC. It yields the protein CASSLRQTQETQYF.

The chain uses TRBV18 and TRBJ2-1; TRBD2 matches at 13 bases. J lost 7 bases, V lost 3 bases, and 6 bases had no gene match. This CDR3 contains 16 residues. Germline CDR1 is KGHSH and CDR2 is LQKENI. The CDR3 DNA reads as TGTGCCAGCTCACCGCGGACTAGCGGGAGTGGGAATGAGCAGTTCTTC. Translated: CASSPRTSGSGNEQFF.

This chain joins TRBV6-6 and TRBJ2-7; D possibly corresponds to TRBD1 (6 bases). The CDR3 length is 13 residues. Trimming left V 0 bases short and J 6 bases short, with 9 bases between. Looked up from germline, CDR1 is MNHNY and CDR2 is SVGAGI (reference sequence). The DNA for the CDR3 is TGTGCCAGCAGTTACTCGGTAGGGGGCGAGCAGTACTTC. Amino acids: CASSYSVGGEQYF.